One sample yielded the 19 T cell receptor beta chains listed below, sequenced in a study of blood T cell repertoires in COVID-19. TCRdb keeps only in-frame clones here, not all; method: immunoSEQ multiplex PCR. The sample contains about 150,000 clones, roughly 80% of which appear only once. Sequencing input: peripheral blood. The receptor set was obtained from a woman older than 75 with acute or convalescent COVID-19.

The CDR3 DNA is TGTGCCAGCCAGCTCAGTTGGACAGGGTCTTTGAGACAGCCCCAGCATTTT. Translation gives CASQLSWTGSLRQPQHF. V gene TRBV28 combines with J gene TRBJ1-5; 8 nucleotides line up with TRBD1. This CDR3 contains 17 residues. Germline loops: CDR1 MDHEN, CDR2 SYDVKM. Trimming removed 8 bases from V and 7 bases from J; junction bases left unmatched: 19.

The rearrangement joins TRBV5-1 to TRBJ2-3; 8 bases map to TRBD1. CDR1 and CDR2 from the germline V gene are SGHRS and YFSETQ. The J segment lost 2 bases and the V segment lost 3 bases, leaving 14 bases of the junction unmatched. This CDR3 has 18 residues. The CDR3 here is CASSSTGGGTGLTDTQYF. The CDR3 bases are TGCGCCAGCAGCTCTACAGGGGGAGGCACAGGTCTCACAGATACGCAGTATTTT.

The chain uses TRBV29-1 and TRBJ2-3, with unresolved D. V was clipped by 3 bases and J by 0 bases, with 4 bases between them. CDR3 length: 12 residues. Per the germline V gene, CDR1 is SQVTM and CDR2 is ANQGSEA. The CDR3 here is CSVDSSTDTQYF. CDR3 nucleotide sequence: TGCAGCGTTGACTCTAGCACAGATACGCAGTATTTT.

This rearrangement joins TRBV7-9 to TRBJ2-3; tentatively, D is TRBD1 (6 bases). CDR3 length: 13 residues. Germline V CDR1 and CDR2: SEHNR, FQNEAQ (reference sequence). Trimming shortened V by 5 bases and J by 8 bases, and 14 bases separated the two germline ends. Written as DNA, the CDR3 is TGTGCCAGCAGCACCTCAGGGGCGGCTACGCAGTATTTT. This encodes CASSTSGAATQYF.

This clone was counted a single time. The rearrangement links TRBV25-1 to TRBJ2-1; TRBD2 aligns across 13 bases. Germline CDR1 MGHDK, CDR2 SYGVNS. This CDR3 is 16 amino acids long. Losses at the gene ends were 1 base for V and 9 bases for J; bases not matched to a gene: 6. This chain's CDR3 is CASSELVLAGGTEQFF. CDR3 DNA: TGTGCCAGCAGTGAATTAGTACTAGCGGGAGGGACTGAGCAGTTCTTC.

The chain employs TRBV6-6 and TRBJ2-1, with 9 positions matching TRBD2. V was clipped by 6 bases and J by 9 bases; unmatched bases: 12. Germline V CDR1 and CDR2: MNHNY, SVGAGI (reference sequence). CDR3 size: 15 residues. The CDR3 spells CASRYGRGGLSEQFF. The CDR3 DNA sequence: TGTGCCAGCAGATATGGGCGGGGGGGCCTCAGTGAGCAGTTCTTC.

The rearrangement joins TRBV4-1 to TRBJ1-5; D is uncertain. The CDR3 runs to 15 residues. Deletions cut 0 bases from V and 3 bases from J, with 9 bases between. CDR1 and CDR2 from the germline V gene are MGHRA and YSYEKL. In DNA, the CDR3 is TGCGCCAGCAGCCAAGAGTGGCAGTTCAATCAGCCCCAGCATTTT. This sequence encodes CASSQEWQFNQPQHF.

This chain joins TRBV7-9 and TRBJ2-3, with D unresolved. Germline CDR1 reads SEHNR; CDR2 reads FQNEAQ (reference sequence). Trimming removed 6 bases from V and 1 base from J, with 5 bases in between. The CDR3 loop spans 12 amino acids. CDR3 nucleotide sequence: TGTGCCAGCAGTCCTCGCACAGATACGCAGTATTTT. The encoded protein is CASSPRTDTQYF.

The genes are TRBV3-1 (or the pseudogene TRBV3-2) and TRBJ2-1; 10 positions match TRBD2. V dropped 4 bases and J dropped 5; count of bases not matched to a gene: 8. Germline CDR1 and CDR2: LGHDT and YNNKEL (reference sequence). The CDR3 extends over 16 amino acids. DNA of the CDR3: TGTGCCAGCAGCCCGTACCTAGCGGGGGCCAACAATGAGCAGTTCTTC. Protein sequence: CASSPYLAGANNEQFF.

The chain recombines TRBV29-1 with TRBJ1-1; D is perhaps TRBD1 (5 bases). Looked up from germline, CDR1 is SQVTM and CDR2 is ANQGSEA. V lost 7 bases and J lost 3, with 12 bases in between. The CDR3 is 12 amino acids. CDR3 sequence: CSARRGDTEAFF. The DNA for the CDR3 is TGCAGCGCCAGGCGGGGGGACACTGAAGCTTTCTTT.

This chain connects TRBV18 to TRBJ2-1, with 13 bases matching TRBD2. This CDR3 contains 16 residues. V gave up 4 bases and J gave up 3 bases; unmatched junction bases: 3. The germline V gene encodes CDR1 KGHSH and CDR2 LQKENI. CDR3 amino acids: CASSLGTSGNYNEQFF. CDR3 coding DNA: TGTGCCAGCTCACTAGGGACTAGCGGGAACTACAATGAGCAGTTCTTC.

This sequence joins TRBV6-2 or TRBV6-3 and TRBJ2-2; D is possibly TRBD2 (5 bases). Germline CDR1 is MNHEY and CDR2 is SVGEGT. Trimming took 0 bases from V and 3 from J, leaving 11 bases between them. The CDR3 length is 16 residues. CDR3 sequence: CASSYSSGRYTGELFF. DNA for the CDR3: TGTGCCAGCAGTTACTCTAGTGGGAGATACACCGGGGAGCTGTTTTTT.

The V gene is TRBV7-2, the J gene TRBJ2-1; D ambiguous. Deletions cut 0 bases from V and 4 bases from J, with 19 bases between. CDR1 is SGHTA and CDR2 is FQGNSA in the germline V gene. The CDR3 covers 18 residues. As DNA, the CDR3 is TGTGCCAGCAGCTTAGCGGATGTAGGAGAACACCTATACAATGAGCAGTTCTTC. This gives the protein CASSLADVGEHLYNEQFF.

This rearrangement joins TRBV6-5 to TRBJ1-5; no definite D call. Germline assignment: CDR1 MNHEY and CDR2 SVGAGI. Trimming left V 7 bases short and J 2 bases short, with 12 bases between. The CDR3 is 14 residues long. In DNA form, the CDR3 reads TGTGCCAGCACAAGGGAGGTTGGCAATCAGCCCCAGCATTTT. Translation gives CASTREVGNQPQHF.

This chain uses TRBV12-3 or TRBV12-4 with TRBJ1-4; D remains unclear. The CDR3 loop spans 13 amino acids. The V and J ends lost 5 bases and 2 bases respectively, with 6 bases between them. DNA for the CDR3: TGTGCCAGCAGTACCCAGACTAATGAAAAACTGTTTTTT. Translation gives CASSTQTNEKLFF.

This clone was recorded a few times. CDR3 sequence reads: CASSLVRPSRATNEKLFF. The CDR3 bases are TGTGCCAGCAGCTTAGTCCGGCCTTCGAGGGCAACTAATGAAAAACTGTTTTTT. The V gene is TRBV11-2, the J gene TRBJ1-4; unclear D gene. V gave up 1 base and J gave up 0 bases, with 15 bases separating them. The CDR3 is 18 amino acids. CDR1 is SGHAT and CDR2 is FQNNGV in the germline V gene.

The gene calls are TRBV6-5 and TRBJ1-6, with TRBD1 matching 7 bases. Germline loops: CDR1 MNHEY, CDR2 SVGAGI. V trimming: 6 bases; J trimming: 7 bases; junction bases outside the gene matches: 9. The CDR3 is 15 amino acids. CDR3 nucleotide sequence: TGTGCCAGCAGCCTAACGGGAGGGGGCAATTCACCCCTCCACTTT. Its protein product is CASSLTGGGNSPLHF.

This chain connects TRBV27 to TRBJ2-1, with D possibly being TRBD2 (6 bases). The CDR3 contains 16 residues. CDR1 is MNHEY and CDR2 is SMNVEV in the germline V gene (reference sequence). The V end was cut by 3 bases, the J end by 4 bases, with 16 bases between. The CDR3 nucleotides are TGTGCCAGCAGTTTTGGGGGTGGGACTCTATACAATGAGCAGTTCTTC. It encodes CASSFGGGTLYNEQFF.

This chain links TRBV2 with TRBJ2-7; 7 nucleotides match TRBD1. The CDR3 sequence is 14 residues long. CDR1 SNHLY and CDR2 FYNNEI come from the germline V gene. V gave up 5 bases and J gave up 4 bases; unmatched junction bases: 8. The CDR3 loop is CASSLLTGSYEQYF. In DNA, the CDR3 is TGTGCCAGCAGTTTACTGACAGGGTCATACGAGCAGTACTTC.